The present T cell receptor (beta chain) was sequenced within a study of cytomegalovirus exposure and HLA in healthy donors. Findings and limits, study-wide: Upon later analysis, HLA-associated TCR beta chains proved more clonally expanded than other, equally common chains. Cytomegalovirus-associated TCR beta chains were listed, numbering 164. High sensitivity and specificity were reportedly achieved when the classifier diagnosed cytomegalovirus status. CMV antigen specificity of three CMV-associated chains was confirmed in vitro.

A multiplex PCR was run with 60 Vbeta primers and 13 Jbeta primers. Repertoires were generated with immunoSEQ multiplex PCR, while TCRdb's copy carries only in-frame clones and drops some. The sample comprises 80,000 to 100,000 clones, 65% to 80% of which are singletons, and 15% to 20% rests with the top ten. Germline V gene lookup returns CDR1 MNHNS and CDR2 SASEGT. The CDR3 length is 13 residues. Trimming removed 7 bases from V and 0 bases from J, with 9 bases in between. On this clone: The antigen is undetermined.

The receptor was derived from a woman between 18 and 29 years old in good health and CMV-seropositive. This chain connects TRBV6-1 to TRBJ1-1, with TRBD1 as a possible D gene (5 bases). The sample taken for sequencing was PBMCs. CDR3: CASKEGLNTEAFF. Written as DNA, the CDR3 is TGTGCCAGCAAGGAGGGGTTGAACACTGAAGCTTTCTTT.